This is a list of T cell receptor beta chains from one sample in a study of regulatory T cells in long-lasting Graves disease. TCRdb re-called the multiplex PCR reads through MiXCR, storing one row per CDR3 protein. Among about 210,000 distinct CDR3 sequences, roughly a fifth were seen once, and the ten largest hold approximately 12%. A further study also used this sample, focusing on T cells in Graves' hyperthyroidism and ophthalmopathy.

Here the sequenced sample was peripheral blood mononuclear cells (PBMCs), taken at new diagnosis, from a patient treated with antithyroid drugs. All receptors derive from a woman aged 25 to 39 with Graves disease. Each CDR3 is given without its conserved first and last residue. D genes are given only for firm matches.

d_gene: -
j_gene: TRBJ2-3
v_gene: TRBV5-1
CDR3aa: ASSFLGYPTDTQY

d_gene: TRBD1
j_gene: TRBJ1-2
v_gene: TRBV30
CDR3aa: AWSRLSGQGNYGYI

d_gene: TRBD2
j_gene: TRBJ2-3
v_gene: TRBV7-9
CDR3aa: ASSPSGATTDTQY

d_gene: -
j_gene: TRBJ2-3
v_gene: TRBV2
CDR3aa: ASRTGGGTDTQY

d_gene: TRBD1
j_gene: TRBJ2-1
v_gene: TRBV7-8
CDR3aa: ASSPRTGGYNEQF

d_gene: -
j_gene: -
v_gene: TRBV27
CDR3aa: ASSPRTGGETQY

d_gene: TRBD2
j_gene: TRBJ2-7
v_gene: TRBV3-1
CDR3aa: ASSRGVAGHFGEQY

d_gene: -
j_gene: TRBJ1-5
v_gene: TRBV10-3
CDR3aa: AISETDRRDSNQPQH

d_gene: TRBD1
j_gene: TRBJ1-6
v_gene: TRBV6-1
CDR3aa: ASRGQGDSPLH

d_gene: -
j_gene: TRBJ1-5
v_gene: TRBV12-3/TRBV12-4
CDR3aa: ASSPARGRVNQPQH

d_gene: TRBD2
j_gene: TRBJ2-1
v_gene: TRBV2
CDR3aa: ASRAGTISEQF

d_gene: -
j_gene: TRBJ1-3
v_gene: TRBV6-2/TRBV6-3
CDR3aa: ASSQYSGNTIY

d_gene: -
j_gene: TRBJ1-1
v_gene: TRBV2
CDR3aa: ASNRGERTEAF

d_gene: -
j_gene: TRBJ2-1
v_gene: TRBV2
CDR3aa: ASNIVREQF

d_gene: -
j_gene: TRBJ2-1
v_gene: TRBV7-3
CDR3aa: ASSTGIHNEQF

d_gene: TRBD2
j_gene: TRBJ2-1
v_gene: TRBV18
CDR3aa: ASSPGLAGASEQF

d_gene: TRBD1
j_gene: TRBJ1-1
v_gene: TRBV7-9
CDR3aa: ASSFPGTENTEAF

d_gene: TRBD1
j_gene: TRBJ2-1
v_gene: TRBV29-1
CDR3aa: SVLPGQVLSYNEQF

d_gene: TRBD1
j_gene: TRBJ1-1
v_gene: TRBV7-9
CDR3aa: ASSPEGTGITEAF

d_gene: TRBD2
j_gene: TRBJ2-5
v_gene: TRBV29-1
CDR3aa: SVAGGGIETQY

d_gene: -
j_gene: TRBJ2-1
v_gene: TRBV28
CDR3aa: ASSSISIKSNEQF

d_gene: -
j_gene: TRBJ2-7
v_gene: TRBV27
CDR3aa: ASSLYSGTTYEQY

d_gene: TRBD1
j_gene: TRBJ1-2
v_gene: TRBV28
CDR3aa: ASSLPRQGGYT

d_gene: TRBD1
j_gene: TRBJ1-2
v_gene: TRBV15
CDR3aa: ATSSYQQGADYGYT

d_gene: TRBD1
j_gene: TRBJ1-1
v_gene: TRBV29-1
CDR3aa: SARQGLNSEAF